This T cell receptor (beta chain) was profiled in a study of T-cell memory formation after mild COVID-19. This clonotype showed up many times. CDR3 size: 18 residues. The germline V gene has CDR1 MGHRA and CDR2 YSYEKL. The ends lost 6 bases at V and 4 bases at J; junction bases unmatched: 19. TCRdb used MiXCR to reprocess the 5' RACE reads, holding one entry per CDR3 protein. The sample holds 340,000 or so distinct CDR3 sequences, approximately 12% seen once. The chain has TRBV4-1 and TRBJ1-2, with 8 bases fitting TRBD1. This clonotype was sampled from a man younger than 35 who had mild COVID-19 (a few samples of this study predate the infection). Cell type and time point are not known. The sample taken for sequencing was PBMCs or a T cell subset sorted from them (not recorded which). CDR3 DNA: TGCGCCAGCAGGGCAGGAGTCTGGGACAGGTTCTCGAGCTATGGCTACACCTTC. Translating gives CASRAGVWDRFSSYGYTF.